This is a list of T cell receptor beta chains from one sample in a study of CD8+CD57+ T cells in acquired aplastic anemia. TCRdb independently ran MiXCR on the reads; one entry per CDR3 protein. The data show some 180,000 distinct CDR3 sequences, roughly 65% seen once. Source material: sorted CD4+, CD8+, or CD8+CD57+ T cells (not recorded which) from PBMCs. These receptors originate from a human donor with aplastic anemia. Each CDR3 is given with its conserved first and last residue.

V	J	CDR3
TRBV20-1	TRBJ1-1	CSARSRATFNTEAFF
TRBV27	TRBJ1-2	CASSLGRGANYGYTF
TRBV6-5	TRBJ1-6	CASSLQDSNSPLHF
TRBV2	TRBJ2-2	CATAFRGAGELFF
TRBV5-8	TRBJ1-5	CASSLRLGGNQPQHF
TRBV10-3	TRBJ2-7	CAISGGYEQYF
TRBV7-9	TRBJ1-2	CASITRGLDGYTF
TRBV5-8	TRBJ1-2	CASSWGVGNYGYTF
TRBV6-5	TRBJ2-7	CASSYSSDRADAGYEQYF
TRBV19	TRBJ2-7	CASSSGQGADEQYF
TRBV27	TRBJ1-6	CASKGIMTPSYNSPLHF
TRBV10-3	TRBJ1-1	CAISDSPGHARGAMNTEAFF
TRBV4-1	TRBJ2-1	CASSQRGARAGGWNEQFF
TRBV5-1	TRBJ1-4	CASSPGGEGEKLFF
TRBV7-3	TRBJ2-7	CASSFFATGSYEQYF
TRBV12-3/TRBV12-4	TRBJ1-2	CASSRDWDGYTF